This TCR beta chain was retrieved from a study of vaccination effects on CD4 cells after COVID-19. Study information: Two-dose BNT162b2 or mRNA-1273 vaccination was given to participants.

Germline values: CDR1 SNHLY, CDR2 FYNNEI. This CDR3 region has 14 residues. V lost 5 bases to trimming and J lost 1 base; unmatched junction nucleotides: 3. Antigen-specific CD4+ T cells expanded by the ViraFEST assay with viral peptide pools were then sequenced. Following a roughly eleven-day culture, CD4+ T cells were purified. None of these healthy vaccinees had been infected with SARS-CoV-2 before vaccination. Libraries were prepared by immunoSEQ multiplex PCR; TCRdb keeps only in-frame clonotypes and omits some of them. This table has tens of thousands of clones, roughly three quarters appearing once. Details on this clone: Antigen unknown.

Sequencing used CD4+ T cells from PBMCs cultured with HCoV-OC43 spike peptides, obtained before COVID-19 vaccination. Indicated subset: HCoV-OC43 spike overlapping peptide pool stimulation. This chain connects TRBV2 to TRBJ2-3; 7 bases are a match to TRBD1. The TCR comes from a human donor who received a COVID-19 vaccine. The CDR3 sequence: CASSKDRGTDTQYF. CDR3 coding DNA: TGTGCCAGCAGTAAAGACAGGGGCACAGATACGCAGTATTTT.